This T cell receptor beta chain was captured by sequencing in a study of shared clonotypes between healthy human individuals. Some clones are missing from TCRdb's copy, which holds only in-frame ones; the method was immunoSEQ multiplex PCR. In the table there are some 1.4 million clones, roughly 96% of which are singletons. Germline V gene sequence: CDR1 SGDLS, CDR2 YYNGEE. This CDR3 comprises 13 residues. V lost 0 bases and J lost 5, with 9 bases in between. The receptor's source is a man younger than 40 in good health. V is TRBV9 and J is TRBJ2-7; a possible D gene is TRBD2 (5 bases). What was sequenced was naive CD4+ T cells sorted from blood. Described subset: CD45RA+ positively selected. CDR3 residues: CASSVGSSNEQYF. The CDR3 nucleotides read TGTGCCAGCAGCGTAGGGTCTAGCAACGAGCAGTACTTC.